This is a list of T cell receptor beta chains from one sample in a study of Ad26.COV2.S vaccination and SARS-CoV-2 variants. Measured with immunoSEQ multiplex PCR; TCRdb has only the in-frame clones, and not every one. The sample shows over 250,000 clones, more than 70% of them seen only once. The material was peripheral blood, obtained in a trial of Ad26.COV2.S vaccine versus placebo. Every receptor here comes from a person between 18 and 59 years old who received the Ad26.COV2.S COVID-19 vaccine or a placebo. Each CDR3 is given with its conserved first and last residue. Each record gives: J gene, D gene, clone size, V gene, CDR3 protein, CDR3 DNA. A D gene is named only where the DNA matches it firmly. Rows may omit the clone size; those that give it use once, few, many or a size class.

TRBJ2-1 | TRBD1 | once | TRBV6-2/TRBV6-3 | CASSYRDRSFANEQFF | TGTGCCAGCAGTTACCGGGACAGGTCTTTTGCTAATGAGCAGTTCTTC
TRBJ2-2 | TRBD2 | . | TRBV10-3 | CATRGLAGDGELFF | TGTGCCACCAGGGGACTAGCGGGAGACGGGGAGCTGTTTTTT
TRBJ1-6 | . | . | TRBV7-6 | CASSYRDGNSPLHF | TGTGCCAGCAGCTACCGGGACGGCAATTCACCCCTCCACTTT
TRBJ2-7 | . | once | TRBV5-6 | CASSLKGGPTYEQYF | TGTGCCAGCAGCTTGAAGGGGGGCCCTACCTACGAGCAGTACTTC
TRBJ2-1 | . | . | TRBV7-9 | CASSLGGNNNEQFF | TGTGCCAGCAGCTTAGGCGGAAATAACAATGAGCAGTTCTTC
TRBJ1-2 | . | . | TRBV3-1/TRBV3-2 | CASSQGIQDFNGYTF | TGTGCCAGCAGCCAAGGGATTCAGGATTTCAATGGCTACACCTTC
TRBJ2-3 | . | . | TRBV5-6 | CASSRTGRGTDTQYF | TGTGCCAGCAGCCGGACAGGGAGGGGGACAGATACGCAGTATTTT
TRBJ2-7 | . | . | TRBV20-1 | CSAPQGYEQYF | TGCAGTGCACCCCAGGGGTACGAGCAGTACTTC
TRBJ1-3 | . | few | TRBV19 | CASSPELERNTIYF | TGTGCCAGTAGTCCGGAACTGGAAAGGAACACCATATATTTT
TRBJ1-1 | . | . | TRBV6-5 | CASSQEHYTEAFF | TGTGCCAGCAGTCAGGAGCATTACACTGAAGCTTTCTTT
TRBJ1-4 | . | . | TRBV5-6 | CASSYGQKLFF | TGTGCCAGCAGCTATGGACAAAAACTGTTTTTT
TRBJ1-2 | . | few | TRBV5-6 | CASSPGNYGYTF | TGTGCCAGCAGCCCGGGCAACTATGGCTACACCTTC
TRBJ2-7 | TRBD2 | . | TRBV7-9 | CASSLATSGSSYEQYF | TGTGCCAGCAGCTTAGCCACTAGCGGGAGCTCCTACGAGCAGTACTTC
TRBJ2-7 | TRBD1 | . | TRBV19 | CASSQDRGDEQYF | TGTGCCAGTAGCCAGGACAGGGGTGACGAGCAGTACTTC
TRBJ1-2 | TRBD1 | . | TRBV19 | CASSQQGPLIYGYTF | TGTGCCAGTAGTCAACAGGGGCCCCTAATCTATGGCTACACCTTC
TRBJ1-1 | . | . | TRBV6-5 | CASSRMGQPNTEAFF | TGTGCCAGCAGCCGCATGGGACAACCGAACACTGAAGCTTTCTTT
TRBJ1-5 | . | . | TRBV7-2 | CASSLGQVYSEPQHF | TGTGCCAGCAGCTTAGGACAGGTGTATTCGGAGCCCCAGCATTTT
TRBJ1-2 | . | . | TRBV6-5 | CASRQRDVHGYTF | TGTGCCAGCAGGCAGAGGGACGTCCATGGCTACACCTTC
TRBJ2-1 | . | . | TRBV6-5 | CASSTGTLSIDEQFF | TGTGCCAGCAGCACCGGGACCTTAAGTATCGATGAGCAGTTCTTC
TRBJ1-4 | . | . | TRBV3-1/TRBV3-2 | CASSQRLSTNEKLFF | TGTGCCAGCAGCCAGAGACTCTCAACTAATGAAAAACTGTTTTTT
TRBJ2-3 | . | . | TRBV19 | CASRGNRHRTDTQYF | TGTGCCAGTAGGGGGAACAGACACCGCACAGATACGCAGTATTTT
TRBJ2-7 | . | . | TRBV6-5 | CASSDTGSWSYEQYF | TGTGCCAGCAGCGACACAGGGTCGTGGTCCTACGAGCAGTACTTC
TRBJ2-7 | TRBD2 | . | TRBV4-2 | CASSQGTSGDRGEQYF | TGTGCCAGCAGCCAAGGAACTAGCGGGGACCGGGGGGAGCAGTACTTC
TRBJ2-5 | TRBD2 | . | TRBV10-1 | CASSEWRGGQQETQYF | TGCGCCAGCAGTGAGTGGCGGGGGGGCCAACAAGAGACCCAGTACTTC
TRBJ1-2 | . | . | TRBV5-4 | CASSLLPTDVYGYTF | TGTGCCAGCAGCTTGTTGCCGACAGATGTCTATGGCTACACCTTC
TRBJ2-1 | . | once | TRBV27 | CASTLYNEQFF | TGTGCCAGCACCCTCTACAATGAGCAGTTCTTC
TRBJ2-3 | . | . | TRBV7-9 | CASSLGLSTDTQYF | TGTGCCAGCAGCTTAGGACTTAGCACAGATACGCAGTATTTT
TRBJ1-1 | TRBD1 | . | TRBV30 | CAWNPLGGQKNTEAFF | TGTGCCTGGAACCCTTTAGGGGGACAGAAGAACACTGAAGCTTTCTTT
TRBJ2-2 | TRBD1 | . | TRBV7-8 | CASSPPSQGLTGELFF | TGTGCCAGCAGCCCACCGTCACAGGGGTTAACCGGGGAGCTGTTTTTT
TRBJ1-5 | . | . | TRBV24-1 | CATSDVGSNQPQHF | TGTGCCACCAGTGATGTAGGTAGCAATCAGCCCCAGCATTTT
TRBJ2-7 | . | . | TRBV30 | CAWNLGYEQYF | TGTGCTTGGAATCTCGGCTACGAGCAGTACTTC
TRBJ2-2 | . | . | TRBV7-2 | CASSTLGGPGELFF | TGTGCCAGCAGCACCCTCGGGGGCCCGGGGGAGCTGTTTTTT
TRBJ2-1 | . | . | TRBV10-3 | CAISRVAGISEQFF | TGTGCCATCAGCCGGGTAGCCGGGATCAGTGAGCAGTTCTTC
TRBJ1-3 | . | . | TRBV5-1 | CASSLGVSIGGNTIYF | TGCGCCAGCAGCTTGGGTGTGTCAATTGGGGGAAACACCATATATTTT
TRBJ2-5 | . | . | TRBV20-1 | CSAGTQYF | TGCAGTGCAGGGACCCAGTACTTC
TRBJ1-1 | . | . | TRBV18 | CASSPSLAPGRNTEAFF | TGTGCCAGCTCACCCAGTTTGGCCCCGGGGAGGAACACTGAAGCTTTCTTT
TRBJ2-5 | TRBD2 | . | TRBV9 | CASSAGWTSGGTGETQYF | TGTGCCAGCAGCGCCGGATGGACTAGCGGGGGGACAGGGGAGACCCAGTACTTC
TRBJ2-1 | . | . | TRBV5-5 | CASSIGAYNEQFF | TGTGCCAGCAGCATAGGAGCCTACAATGAGCAGTTCTTC
TRBJ1-2 | . | . | TRBV28 | CASSLTRDRLYGYTF | TGTGCCAGCAGTTTAACTCGTGACAGACTCTATGGCTACACCTTC
TRBJ2-5 | . | . | TRBV11-1 | CASGRDETQYF | TGTGCCAGCGGCAGGGATGAGACCCAGTACTTC
TRBJ1-2 | . | . | TRBV20-1 | CSASETTNYGYTF | TGCAGTGCTAGTGAGACCACTAACTATGGCTACACCTTC
TRBJ2-5 | TRBD2 | . | TRBV6-1 | CASSEFGWVAGVRETQYF | TGTGCCAGCAGTGAATTTGGCTGGGTAGCGGGAGTACGGGAGACCCAGTACTTC
TRBJ2-2 | TRBD1 | . | TRBV19 | CASNPYTNRGRTKTGELFF | TGTGCCAGTAATCCTTACACCAACAGGGGGCGGACAAAAACCGGGGAGCTGTTTTTT
TRBJ1-2 | TRBD1 | . | TRBV7-2 | CASSLGTGALGYTF | TGTGCCAGCAGCTTAGGGACAGGGGCCTTAGGCTACACCTTC
TRBJ2-3 | TRBD1 | . | TRBV7-9 | CASSFTGGASTDTQYF | TGTGCCAGCAGCTTTACAGGGGGCGCGAGCACAGATACGCAGTATTTT
TRBJ2-1 | . | . | TRBV7-2 | CASSLRGNNEQFF | TGTGCCAGCAGCTTAAGGGGGAACAATGAGCAGTTCTTC
TRBJ1-1 | . | . | TRBV27 | CASSSGQLSEAFF | TGTGCCAGCAGTTCTGGACAGCTAAGCGAAGCTTTCTTT
TRBJ1-2 | . | once | TRBV9 | CASSVAPGPNYGYTF | TGTGCCAGCAGCGTAGCCCCGGGCCCGAACTATGGCTACACCTTC
TRBJ1-1 | . | . | TRBV24-1 | CATSDTGNYTEAFF | TGTGCCACCAGTGACACAGGGAATTACACTGAAGCTTTCTTT
TRBJ2-5 | . | . | TRBV5-4 | CASSLDQVETQYF | TGTGCCAGCAGCTTGGACCAGGTAGAGACCCAGTACTTC
TRBJ2-1 | . | . | TRBV12-3/TRBV12-4 | CASSLGEGGEQFF | TGTGCCAGCAGTTTGGGGGAGGGGGGTGAGCAGTTCTTC
TRBJ1-4 | . | . | TRBV5-1 | CASSLGRGNEKLFF | TGCGCCAGCAGCTTGGGTAGGGGTAATGAAAAACTGTTTTTT
TRBJ1-5 | . | . | TRBV19 | CASSQESNQPQHF | TGTGCCAGTAGTCAAGAAAGCAATCAGCCCCAGCATTTT